This TCR beta chain was recorded in a study of T cells in tuberculosis. Study at large: In South Africa, adults with active tuberculosis were compared with IGRA-negative and latently infected IGRA-positive adolescents.

Trimming removed 0 bases from V and 0 bases from J; junction bases left unmatched: 2. Germline V gene lookup returns CDR1 SGHRS and CDR2 YFSETQ. The CDR3 extends over 17 amino acids. As for this clone: Other DNA variants within this sample encode the same CDR3.

Repertoires were generated with immunoSEQ multiplex PCR, while TCRdb's copy carries only in-frame clones and drops some. The sample yields about 29,000 clones, 85% to 95% seen once. Sequencing was carried out using PBMCs. This sequence joins TRBV5-1 and TRBJ2-3; the match to TRBD2 covers 12 bases. This clonotype was obtained from a donor between 10 and 35 years old with latent tuberculosis or without tuberculosis infection. The CDR3 DNA reads TGCGCCAGCAGCTTGGGGCTAGCGGGGGGGAGCACAGATACGCAGTATTTT. Translated: CASSLGLAGGSTDTQYF.